This T cell receptor (beta chain) was recovered during a study of blood T cell repertoires in COVID-19. Study-level information: PBMCs, B-cell-depleted T cells, or T cells provided the cDNA or gDNA that made up the material.

Profiling relied on immunoSEQ multiplex PCR, and the TCRdb table lists in-frame clones only, not all of them. The sample shows under 300,000 clones, 88% of them seen only once. Trimming cost V 4 bases and J 4 bases; bases outside gene matches: 18. Germline lookup yields CDR1 ENHRY and CDR2 SYGVKD. The CDR3 covers 19 residues. Specimen: PBMCs or T cells enriched from blood (not recorded which). The receptor was isolated from a woman between 40 and 50 years old with acute COVID-19. The rearrangement links TRBV10-3 to TRBJ2-1; 8 nucleotides agree with TRBD2. The CDR3 DNA sequence: TGTGCCATCAGTGCCAGACAGGCGGGAGGACGCTCGTGGTACAATGAGCAGTTCTTC. It is translated as CAISARQAGGRSWYNEQFF.